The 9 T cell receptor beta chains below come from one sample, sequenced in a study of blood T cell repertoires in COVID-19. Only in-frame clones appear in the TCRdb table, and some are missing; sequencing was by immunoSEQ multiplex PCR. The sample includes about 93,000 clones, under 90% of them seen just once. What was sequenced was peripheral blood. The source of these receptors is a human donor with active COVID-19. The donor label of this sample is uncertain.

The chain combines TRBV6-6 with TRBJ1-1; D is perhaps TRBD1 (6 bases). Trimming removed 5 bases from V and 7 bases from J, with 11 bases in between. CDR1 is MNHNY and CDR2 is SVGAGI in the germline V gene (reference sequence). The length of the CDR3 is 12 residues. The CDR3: CASSGQQFEAFF. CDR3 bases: TGTGCCAGCAGTGGACAGCAATTTGAAGCTTTCTTT.

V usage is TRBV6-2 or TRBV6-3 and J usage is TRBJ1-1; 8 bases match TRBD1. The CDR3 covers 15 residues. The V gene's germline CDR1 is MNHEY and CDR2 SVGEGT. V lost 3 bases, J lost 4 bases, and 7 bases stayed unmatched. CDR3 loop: CASSYSDRVSTEAFF. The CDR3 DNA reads TGTGCCAGCAGTTATTCGGACAGGGTGAGCACTGAAGCTTTCTTT.

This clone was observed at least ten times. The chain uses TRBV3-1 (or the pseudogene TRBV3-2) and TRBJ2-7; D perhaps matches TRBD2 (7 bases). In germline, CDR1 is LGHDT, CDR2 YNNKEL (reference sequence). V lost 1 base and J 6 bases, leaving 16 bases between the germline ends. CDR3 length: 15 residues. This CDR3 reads CASSQVAGAAGEQYF. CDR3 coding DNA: TGTGCCAGCAGCCAAGTGGCGGGGGCAGCTGGCGAGCAGTACTTC.

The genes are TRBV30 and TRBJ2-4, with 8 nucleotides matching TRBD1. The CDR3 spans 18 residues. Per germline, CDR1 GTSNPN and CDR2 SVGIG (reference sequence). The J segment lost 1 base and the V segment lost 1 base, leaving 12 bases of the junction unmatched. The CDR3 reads CAWSAGSGGRRAKNIQYF. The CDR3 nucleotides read TGTGCCTGGAGTGCTGGATCAGGGGGCCGACGCGCCAAAAACATTCAGTACTTC.

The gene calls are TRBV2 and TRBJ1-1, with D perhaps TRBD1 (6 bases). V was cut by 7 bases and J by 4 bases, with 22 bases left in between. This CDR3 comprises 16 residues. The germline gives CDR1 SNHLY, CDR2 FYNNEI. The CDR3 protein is CASKTEGGARGTEAFF. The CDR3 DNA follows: TGTGCCAGCAAGACAGAGGGGGGGGCGCGGGGCACTGAAGCTTTCTTT.

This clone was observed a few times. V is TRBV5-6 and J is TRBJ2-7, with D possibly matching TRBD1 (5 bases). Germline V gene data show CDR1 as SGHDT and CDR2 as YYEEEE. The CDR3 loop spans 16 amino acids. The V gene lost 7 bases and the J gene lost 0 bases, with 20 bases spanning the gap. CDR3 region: CASQAYKGLSSYEQYF. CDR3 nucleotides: TGTGCCAGCCAAGCTTATAAGGGGTTGAGCTCCTACGAGCAGTACTTC.

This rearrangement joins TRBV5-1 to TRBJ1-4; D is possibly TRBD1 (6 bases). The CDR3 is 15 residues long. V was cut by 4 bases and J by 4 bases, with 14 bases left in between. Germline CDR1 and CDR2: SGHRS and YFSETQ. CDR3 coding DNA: TGCGCCAGCAGCCCGGGGACATCCGGTAATGAAAAACTGTTTTTT. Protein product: CASSPGTSGNEKLFF.

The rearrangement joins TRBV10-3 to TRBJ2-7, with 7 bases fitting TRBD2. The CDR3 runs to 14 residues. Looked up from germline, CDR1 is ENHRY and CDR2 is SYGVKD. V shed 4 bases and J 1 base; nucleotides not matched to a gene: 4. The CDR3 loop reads CAISAGGGSYEQYF. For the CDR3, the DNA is TGTGCCATCAGTGCGGGGGGAGGTTCCTACGAGCAGTACTTC.

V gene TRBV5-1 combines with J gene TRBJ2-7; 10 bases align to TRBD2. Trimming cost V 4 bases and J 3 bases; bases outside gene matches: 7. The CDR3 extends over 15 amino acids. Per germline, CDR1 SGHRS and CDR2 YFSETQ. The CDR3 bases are TGCGCCAGCAGCCCTCCGACTAGCGGGTACTACGAGCAGTACTTC. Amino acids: CASSPPTSGYYEQYF.